Presented here are 3 T cell receptor beta chains from one specimen sequenced in a study of blood T cells in healthy people across ages. Primers used in a second PCR of about 7 to 12 cycles were a sample-barcoded 5' primer and a J-beta primer mix. TCRdb ran MiXCR on the 5' RACE reads and lists one entry per CDR3 protein. Found here are nearly 1 million distinct CDR3 sequences, roughly 50% of them singletons; the top ten hold 20% to 25%. Sequencing used blood. These receptors were collected from a woman in her fifties or sixties in good health.

This clonotype was observed a handful of times. The chain couples TRBV12-3 or TRBV12-4 to TRBJ2-7, with D unclear. Trimming removed 5 bases at V and 3 bases at J, with 14 bases between. CDR3 size: 14 residues. This CDR3 reads CASSPANEVYEQYF. CDR3 nucleotide sequence: TGTGCCAGCAGTCCAGCGAACGAGGTCTACGAGCAGTACTTC.

The chain couples TRBV15 to TRBJ2-1, with TRBD1 matching 9 bases. This CDR3 has 15 amino acids. V lost 5 bases to trimming and J lost 10 bases; unmatched junction nucleotides: 12. Germline CDR1 LNHNV, CDR2 YYDKDF (reference sequence). CDR3 sequence reads: CATSSPGTGIPEQFF. The CDR3 bases are TGTGCCACCAGCTCCCCCGGGACAGGGATCCCGGAGCAGTTCTTC.

This chain joins TRBV3-1 and TRBJ2-4; tentative D call: TRBD2 (6 bases). The end of the DNA fits TRBJ2-5 better, so the J call may be wrong. Germline V gene sequence: CDR1 LGHDT, CDR2 YNNKEL (reference sequence). The CDR3 runs 16 residues. The CDR3 sequence: CASSQDGSRGKETQYF. In DNA, the CDR3 is TGTGCCAGCAGCCAAGACGGATCTCGGGGGAAGGAGACCCAGTACTTC.